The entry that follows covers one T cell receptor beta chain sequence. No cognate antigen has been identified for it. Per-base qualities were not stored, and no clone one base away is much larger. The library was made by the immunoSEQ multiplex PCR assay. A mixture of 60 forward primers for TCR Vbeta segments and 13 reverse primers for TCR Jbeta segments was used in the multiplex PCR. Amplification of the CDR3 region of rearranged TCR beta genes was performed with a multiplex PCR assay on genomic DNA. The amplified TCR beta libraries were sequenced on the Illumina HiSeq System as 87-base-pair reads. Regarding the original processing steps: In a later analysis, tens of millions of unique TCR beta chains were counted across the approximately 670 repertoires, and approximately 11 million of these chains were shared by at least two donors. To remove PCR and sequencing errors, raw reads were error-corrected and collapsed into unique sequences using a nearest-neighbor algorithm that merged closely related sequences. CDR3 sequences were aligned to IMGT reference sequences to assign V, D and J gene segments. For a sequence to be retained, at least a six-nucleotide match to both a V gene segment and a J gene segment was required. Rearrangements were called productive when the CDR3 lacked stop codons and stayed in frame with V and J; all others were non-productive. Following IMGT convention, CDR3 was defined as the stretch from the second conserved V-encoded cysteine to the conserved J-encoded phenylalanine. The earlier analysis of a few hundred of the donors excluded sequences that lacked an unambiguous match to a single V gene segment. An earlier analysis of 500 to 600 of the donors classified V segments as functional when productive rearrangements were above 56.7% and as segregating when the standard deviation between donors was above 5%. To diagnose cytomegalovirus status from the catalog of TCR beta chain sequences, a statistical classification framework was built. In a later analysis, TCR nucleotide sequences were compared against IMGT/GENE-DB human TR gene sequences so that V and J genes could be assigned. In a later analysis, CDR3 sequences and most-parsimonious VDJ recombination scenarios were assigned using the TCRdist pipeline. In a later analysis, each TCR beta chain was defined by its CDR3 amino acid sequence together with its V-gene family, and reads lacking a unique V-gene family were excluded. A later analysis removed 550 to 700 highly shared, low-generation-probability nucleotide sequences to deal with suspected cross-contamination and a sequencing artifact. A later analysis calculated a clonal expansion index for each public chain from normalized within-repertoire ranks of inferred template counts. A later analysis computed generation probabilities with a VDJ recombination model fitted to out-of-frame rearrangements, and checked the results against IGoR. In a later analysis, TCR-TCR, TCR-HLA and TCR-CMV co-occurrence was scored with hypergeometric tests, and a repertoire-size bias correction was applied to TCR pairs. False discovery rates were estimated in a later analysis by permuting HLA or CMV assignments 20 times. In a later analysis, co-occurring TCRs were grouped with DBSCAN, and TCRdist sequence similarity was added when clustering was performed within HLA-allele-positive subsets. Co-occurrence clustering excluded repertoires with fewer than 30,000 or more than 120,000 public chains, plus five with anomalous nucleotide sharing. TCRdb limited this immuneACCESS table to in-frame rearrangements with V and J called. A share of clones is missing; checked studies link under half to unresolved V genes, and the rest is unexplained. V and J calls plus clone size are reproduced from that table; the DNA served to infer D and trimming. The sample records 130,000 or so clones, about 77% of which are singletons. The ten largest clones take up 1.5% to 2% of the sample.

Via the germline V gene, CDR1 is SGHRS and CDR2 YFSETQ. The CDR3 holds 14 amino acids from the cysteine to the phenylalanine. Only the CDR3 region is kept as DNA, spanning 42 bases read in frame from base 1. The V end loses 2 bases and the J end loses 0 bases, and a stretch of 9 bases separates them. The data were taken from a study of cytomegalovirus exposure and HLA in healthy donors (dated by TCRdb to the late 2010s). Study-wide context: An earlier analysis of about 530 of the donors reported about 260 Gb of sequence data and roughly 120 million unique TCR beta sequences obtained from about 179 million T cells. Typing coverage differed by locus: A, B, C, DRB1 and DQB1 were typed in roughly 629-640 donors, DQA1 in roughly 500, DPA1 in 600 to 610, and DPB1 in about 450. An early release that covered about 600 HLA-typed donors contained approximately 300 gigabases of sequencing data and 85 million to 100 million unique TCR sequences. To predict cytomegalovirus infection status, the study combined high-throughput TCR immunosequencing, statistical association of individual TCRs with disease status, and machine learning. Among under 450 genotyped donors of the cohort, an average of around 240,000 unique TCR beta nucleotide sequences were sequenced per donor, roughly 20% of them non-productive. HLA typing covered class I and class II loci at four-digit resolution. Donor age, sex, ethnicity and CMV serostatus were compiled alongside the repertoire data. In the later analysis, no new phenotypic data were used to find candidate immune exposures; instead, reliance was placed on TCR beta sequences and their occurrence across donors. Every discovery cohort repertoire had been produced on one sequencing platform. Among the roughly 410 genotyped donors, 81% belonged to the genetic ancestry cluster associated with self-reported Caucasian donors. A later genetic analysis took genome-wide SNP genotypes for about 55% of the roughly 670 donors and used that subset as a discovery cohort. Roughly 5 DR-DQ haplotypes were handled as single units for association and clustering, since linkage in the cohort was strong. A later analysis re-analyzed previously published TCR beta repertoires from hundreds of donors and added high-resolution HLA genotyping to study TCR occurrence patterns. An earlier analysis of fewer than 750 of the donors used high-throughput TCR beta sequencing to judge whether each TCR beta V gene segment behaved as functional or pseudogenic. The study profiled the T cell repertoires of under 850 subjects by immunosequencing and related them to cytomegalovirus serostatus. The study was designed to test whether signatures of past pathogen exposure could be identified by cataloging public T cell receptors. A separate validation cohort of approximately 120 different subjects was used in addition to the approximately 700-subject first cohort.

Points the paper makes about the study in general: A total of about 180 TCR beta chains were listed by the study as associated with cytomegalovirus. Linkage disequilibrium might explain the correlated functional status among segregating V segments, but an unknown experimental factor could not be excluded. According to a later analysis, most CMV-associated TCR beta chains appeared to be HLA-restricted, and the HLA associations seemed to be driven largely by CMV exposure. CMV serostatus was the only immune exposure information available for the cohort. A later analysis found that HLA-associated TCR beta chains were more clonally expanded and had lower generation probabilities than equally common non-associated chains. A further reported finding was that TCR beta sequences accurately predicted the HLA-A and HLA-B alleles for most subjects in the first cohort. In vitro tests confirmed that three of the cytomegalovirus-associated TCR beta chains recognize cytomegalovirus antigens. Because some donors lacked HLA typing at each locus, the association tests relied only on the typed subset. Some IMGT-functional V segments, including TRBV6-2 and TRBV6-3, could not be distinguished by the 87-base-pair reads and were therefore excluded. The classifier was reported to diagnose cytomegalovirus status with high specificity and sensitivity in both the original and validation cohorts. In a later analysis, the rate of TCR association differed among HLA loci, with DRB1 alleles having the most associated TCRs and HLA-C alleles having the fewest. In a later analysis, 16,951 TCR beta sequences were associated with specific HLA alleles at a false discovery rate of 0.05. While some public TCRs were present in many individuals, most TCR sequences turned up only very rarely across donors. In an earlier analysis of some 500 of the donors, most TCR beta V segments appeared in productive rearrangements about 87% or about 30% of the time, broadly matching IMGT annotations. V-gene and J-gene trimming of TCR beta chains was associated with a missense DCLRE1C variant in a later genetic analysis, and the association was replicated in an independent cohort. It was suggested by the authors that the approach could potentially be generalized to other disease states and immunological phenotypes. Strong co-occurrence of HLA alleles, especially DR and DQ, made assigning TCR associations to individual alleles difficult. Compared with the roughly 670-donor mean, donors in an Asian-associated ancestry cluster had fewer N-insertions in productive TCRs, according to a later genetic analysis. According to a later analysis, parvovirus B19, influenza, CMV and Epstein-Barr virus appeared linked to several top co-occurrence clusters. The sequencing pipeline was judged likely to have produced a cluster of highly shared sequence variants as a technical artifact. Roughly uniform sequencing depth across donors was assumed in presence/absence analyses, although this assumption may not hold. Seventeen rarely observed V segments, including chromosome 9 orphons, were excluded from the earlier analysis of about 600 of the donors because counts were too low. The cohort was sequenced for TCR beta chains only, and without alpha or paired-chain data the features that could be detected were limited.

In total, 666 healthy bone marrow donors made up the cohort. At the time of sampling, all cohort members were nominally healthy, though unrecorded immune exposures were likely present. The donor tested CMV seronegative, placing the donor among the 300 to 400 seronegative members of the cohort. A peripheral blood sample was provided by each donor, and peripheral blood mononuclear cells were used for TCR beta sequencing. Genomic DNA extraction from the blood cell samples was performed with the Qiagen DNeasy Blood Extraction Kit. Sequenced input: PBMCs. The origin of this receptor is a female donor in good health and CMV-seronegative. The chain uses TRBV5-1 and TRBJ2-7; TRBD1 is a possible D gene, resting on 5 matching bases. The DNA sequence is TGCGCCAGCAGCTTAACGACAGACTCCTACGAGCAGTACTTC. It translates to CASSLTTDSYEQYF.